Listed below are T cell receptor beta chains from one sample, sequenced in a study of identical twins. TCRdb re-called the 5' RACE reads with MiXCR, one entry per CDR3 protein. The repertoire holds about 520,000 distinct CDR3 sequences, 22% seen once, with about 0.91% in the top ten. These data were also reused for a study on T cells expressing NK-cell markers.

Sequences were obtained from CD4+ T cells sorted from blood. These receptors were collected from a woman aged 18-29 years in good health. Each CDR3 is given with its conserved first and last residue. D genes are given only for firm matches. Not every row has a clone size; where given, it reads once, few, many or a size class.

size: NA
J: TRBJ2-2
D: TRBD2
V: TRBV12-3/TRBV12-4
CDR3: CASRPLAGGRRELFF
DNA: TGTGCCAGCAGACCTCTAGCGGGGGGGCGCCGGGAGCTGTTTTTT

size: few
J: TRBJ2-7
D: NA
V: TRBV7-2
CDR3: CASSLAGTPTYEQYF
DNA: TGTGCCAGCAGCTTAGCCGGGACACCAACCTACGAGCAGTACTTC

size: few
J: TRBJ2-2
D: NA
V: TRBV6-1
CDR3: CASRRTGTKGGELFF
DNA: TGTGCCAGCAGACGGACGGGAACCAAGGGGGGGGAGCTGTTTTTT

size: NA
J: TRBJ1-1
D: NA
V: TRBV6-1
CDR3: CASSPAERTEAFF
DNA: TGTGCCAGCAGCCCTGCAGAGCGCACTGAAGCTTTCTTT

size: few
J: TRBJ2-1
D: NA
V: TRBV27
CDR3: CASTIREATRNEQFF
DNA: TGTGCCAGCACCATCCGGGAAGCAACGCGCAATGAGCAGTTCTTC

size: once
J: TRBJ2-7
D: TRBD2
V: TRBV5-1
CDR3: CASSSGGYSSYEQYF
DNA: TGCGCCAGCAGCTCCGGGGGGTACAGCTCCTACGAGCAGTACTTC

size: NA
J: TRBJ2-1
D: NA
V: TRBV7-2
CDR3: CASSHPLASNEQFF
DNA: TGTGCCAGCAGCCACCCTCTAGCGTCCAATGAGCAGTTCTTC

size: NA
J: TRBJ1-6
D: NA
V: TRBV12-3/TRBV12-4
CDR3: CASSLKWMGDSPLHF
DNA: TGTGCCAGCAGTTTAAAATGGATGGGTGATTCACCCCTCCACTTT

size: few
J: TRBJ2-4
D: TRBD2
V: TRBV6-5
CDR3: CASSYPTSGGEASKNIQYF
DNA: TGTGCCAGCAGTTACCCGACTAGCGGGGGAGAAGCTTCCAAAAACATTCAGTACTTC

size: few
J: TRBJ2-7
D: NA
V: TRBV5-1
CDR3: CASRPVLVGEQYF
DNA: TGCGCCAGCAGGCCAGTTCTAGTTGGAGAGCAGTACTTC

size: NA
J: TRBJ1-1
D: TRBD1
V: TRBV20-1
CDR3: CSARDQGRGTTEAFF
DNA: TGCAGTGCTAGAGATCAGGGCAGGGGGACCACTGAAGCTTTCTTT

size: once
J: TRBJ1-2
D: NA
V: TRBV3-1
CDR3: CASRSGTRYGYTF
DNA: TGTGCCAGCAGATCCGGGACACGTTATGGCTACACCTTC

size: few
J: TRBJ2-7
D: NA
V: TRBV28
CDR3: CASSLLSGAHEQYF
DNA: TGTGCCAGCAGTTTATTATCGGGAGCGCACGAGCAGTACTTC

size: NA
J: TRBJ1-2
D: NA
V: TRBV6-6
CDR3: CASISGGLGGYTF
DNA: TGTGCCAGCATCAGTGGGGGCCTCGGTGGCTACACCTTC

size: NA
J: TRBJ2-3
D: TRBD2
V: TRBV4-1
CDR3: CASSFRLAASTDTQYF
DNA: TGCGCCAGCAGCTTCCGACTAGCGGCAAGCACAGATACGCAGTATTTT

size: many
J: TRBJ2-1
D: NA
V: TRBV5-1
CDR3: CASSLDTYNEQFF
DNA: TGTGCCAGCAGCCTGGACACCTACAATGAGCAGTTCTTC

size: NA
J: TRBJ1-2
D: TRBD1
V: TRBV11-1
CDR3: CASSLTGGGRHGQEYGYTF
DNA: TGTGCCAGCAGCCTGACAGGGGGCGGGCGCCATGGTCAGGAATATGGCTACACCTTC

size: NA
J: TRBJ2-5
D: TRBD2
V: TRBV29-1
CDR3: CSASGGRQETQYF
DNA: TGCAGTGCTAGCGGGGGGCGCCAAGAGACCCAGTACTTC

size: many
J: TRBJ1-1
D: TRBD1
V: TRBV12-3/TRBV12-4
CDR3: CASRYLRQGERTEAFF
DNA: TGTGCCAGCAGGTACCTCAGACAGGGGGAGAGGACTGAAGCTTTCTTT

size: NA
J: TRBJ1-1
D: NA
V: TRBV6-1
CDR3: CASTLDTFNTEAFF
DNA: TGTGCCAGCACCCTAGACACCTTCAACACTGAAGCTTTCTTT

size: NA
J: TRBJ2-5
D: NA
V: TRBV7-2
CDR3: CASSGQGLQTQYF
DNA: TGTGCCAGCAGCGGGCAAGGGTTGCAAACCCAGTACTTC

size: NA
J: TRBJ2-5
D: TRBD1
V: TRBV12-3/TRBV12-4
CDR3: CASSSSWTGEETQYF
DNA: TGTGCCAGCAGTTCCTCCTGGACAGGGGAAGAGACCCAGTACTTC

size: NA
J: TRBJ2-7
D: TRBD2
V: TRBV15
CDR3: CATSGGALAGDEQYF
DNA: TGTGCCACCAGCGGAGGTGCACTAGCGGGAGACGAGCAGTACTTC

size: NA
J: TRBJ2-5
D: TRBD2
V: TRBV7-9
CDR3: CASSLERLAGQETQYF
DNA: TGTGCCAGCAGCCTAGAGAGACTAGCGGGCCAAGAGACCCAGTACTTC

size: few
J: TRBJ2-1
D: NA
V: TRBV20-1
CDR3: CSALDYHNEQFF
DNA: TGCAGTGCTTTAGACTACCACAATGAGCAGTTCTTC

size: NA
J: TRBJ1-2
D: NA
V: TRBV7-6
CDR3: CASSPASNGYTF
DNA: TGTGCCAGCAGCCCGGCCTCAAATGGCTACACCTTC

size: NA
J: TRBJ2-7
D: TRBD2
V: TRBV5-5
CDR3: CASSGYWGLDSSYEQYF
DNA: TGTGCCAGCAGCGGGTACTGGGGACTAGACAGCTCCTACGAGCAGTACTTC

size: NA
J: TRBJ2-3
D: NA
V: TRBV7-2
CDR3: CASSSHLFPTQYF
DNA: TGTGCCAGCAGCTCGCACTTGTTTCCTACGCAGTATTTT

size: NA
J: TRBJ2-3
D: NA
V: TRBV25-1
CDR3: CASSETGEGASVRYF
DNA: TGTGCCAGCAGTGAAACGGGGGAGGGGGCTAGCGTGAGGTATTTT

size: many
J: TRBJ1-1
D: NA
V: TRBV20-1
CDR3: CSARAPPTGSAEAFF
DNA: TGCAGTGCTAGAGCCCCCCCTACAGGGTCAGCTGAAGCTTTCTTT

size: few
J: TRBJ2-6
D: NA
V: TRBV9
CDR3: CASSALPGANVLTF
DNA: TGTGCCAGCAGCGCTCTCCCTGGGGCCAACGTCCTGACTTTC

size: NA
J: TRBJ2-5
D: TRBD2
V: TRBV5-1
CDR3: CASSFYRDYQETQYF
DNA: TGCGCCAGCAGCTTTTATCGGGACTATCAAGAGACCCAGTACTTC

size: NA
J: TRBJ2-7
D: NA
V: TRBV7-8
CDR3: CASSFVAKRSSYEQYF
DNA: TGTGCCAGCAGCTTCGTGGCCAAGCGGTCCTCCTACGAGCAGTACTTC

size: NA
J: TRBJ2-3
D: NA
V: TRBV7-2
CDR3: CASSLAVRDTQYF
DNA: TGTGCCAGCAGCTTAGCTGTCCGGGATACGCAGTATTTT